A single sample gave rise to the 26 T cell receptor beta chains below, sequenced in a study of neurological immune-mediated disorders (dated by TCRdb to about 2019). Receptor libraries were prepared by 5' RACE. The sequencer was an Illumina HiSeq 2500. TCRdb trimmed public reads at Q25 via fastp, called clones via MiXCR and kept in-frame beta chains. Every entry covers one CDR3 protein and lists the most common genes and DNA from its rows. The sample yields 30,000 or so distinct CDR3 sequences; 12% were counted once. In total, the top ten clones hold almost 8% of the sample. Source material: PBMCs. Source of these receptors: a man in his sixties in good health.

Judged by abundance, this clonotype is medium-sized. An end of the junction differs from the germline gene, which may be a read error. V usage is TRBV4-1 and J usage is TRBJ2-7, with 9 nucleotides matching TRBD1. The CDR3 has 17 amino acids. CDR1 and CDR2 (germline): MGHRA, YSYEKL. The DNA of the CDR3 is TGCGCCAGCAGCCCCACTTACAGGGGGCGTATCTCCCACGAGCAGTACTTC. Its translation: CASSPTYRGRISHEQYF.

The sample holds many counts of this clonotype. V gene TRBV4-3 combines with J gene TRBJ2-7, with 8 bases lining up with TRBD1. CDR3 size: 20 residues. CDR1 LGHNA and CDR2 YSLEER come from the germline V gene. Trimming at V came to 3 bases and at J to 2 bases, leaving 21 bases not matched to a gene. The CDR3 region is CASSHDLIRGTDRAAYEQYF. In DNA form, the CDR3 reads TGCGCCAGCAGCCATGACCTAATAAGGGGGACGGACAGGGCGGCCTACGAGCAGTACTTC.

This rearrangement joins TRBV3-1 to TRBJ1-2; weak D call: TRBD1 (6 bases). CDR1 and CDR2 from the germline V gene are LGHDT and YNNKEL (reference sequence). The CDR3 extends over 15 amino acids. Trimming cost V 6 bases and J 4 bases, with 18 bases left between them. In DNA form, the CDR3 reads TGTGCCAGCAGTACCGGGACAACTCTAGGCTATGGCTACACCTTC. Encoded protein: CASSTGTTLGYGYTF.

Many counts were recorded for this clonotype. This chain uses TRBV10-2 with TRBJ1-1, with D uncertain. The CDR3 totals 12 residues. Germline V gene lookup returns CDR1 WSHSY and CDR2 SAAADI. V lost 10 bases, J lost 0 bases, and 9 bases lay in between. The CDR3 is CATKTVNTEAFF. In nucleotides, the CDR3 is TGCGCCACCAAAACCGTGAACACTGAAGCTTTCTTT.

The table lists this clonotype with many counts. The rearrangement joins TRBV7-9 to TRBJ1-5; D is possibly TRBD1 (5 bases). The CDR3 runs 15 residues. Germline CDR1 is SEHNR and CDR2 is FQNEAQ (reference sequence). Trimming removed 4 bases at V and 2 bases at J, with 12 bases between. CDR3 sequence: CASSSTGPGNQPQHF. CDR3 DNA sequence: TGTGCCAGCAGCTCGACGGGACCGGGCAATCAGCCCCAGCATTTT. The full variable domain, its missing parts supplied by reference TRBV7-9 and TRBJ1-5, is DTGVSQNPRHKITKRGQNVTFRCDPISEHNRLYWYRQTLGQGPEFLTYFQNEAQLEKSRLLSDRFSAERPKGSFSTLEIQRTEQGDSAMYLCASSSTGPGNQPQHFGDGTRLSIL.

This clonotype was detected ten times or more. The V call is TRBV7-6, the J call TRBJ2-1; 9 bases line up with TRBD2. The junction had 3 bases not matched to a gene; V was cut back by 1 base and J by 2 bases. Germline CDR1 is SGHVS and CDR2 is FNYEAQ. The CDR3 is made up of 16 amino acids. The CDR3 region is CASSLGGRGTYNEQFF. The DNA for the CDR3 is TGTGCCAGCAGCTTAGGCGGGAGGGGGACCTACAATGAGCAGTTCTTC. The full variable domain, with the rest looked up from reference TRBV7-6 and TRBJ2-1, is GAGVSQSPRYKVTKRGQDVALRCDPISGHVSLYWYRQALGQGPEFLTYFNYEAQQDKSGLPNDRFSAERPEGSISTLTIQRTEQRDSAMYRCASSLGGRGTYNEQFFGPGTRLTVL.

This clonotype has at least ten counts. The V gene is TRBV27, the J gene TRBJ2-7; TRBD2 matches 10 bases. The CDR3 totals 15 residues. J was trimmed by 2 bases and V by 3 bases; bases with no gene match: 4. Germline CDR1 MNHEY, CDR2 SMNVEV (reference sequence). DNA for the CDR3: TGTGCCAGCAGTTTCTCTAGCGGGGGAACCTACGAGCAGTACTTC. Residues: CASSFSSGGTYEQYF.

The sample holds many counts of this clonotype. The CDR3 DNA sequence: TGTGCCAGCAGCCCGAAGGGACGTCCATCAGAGACCCAGTACTTC. This codes for CASSPKGRPSETQYF. The chain joins TRBV7-9 to TRBJ2-5, with D perhaps assigned TRBD1 or TRBD2 (5 bases each). The CDR3 totals 15 residues. Germline V gene data show CDR1 as SEHNR and CDR2 as FQNEAQ (reference sequence). With 5 bases removed from V and 4 bases from J, the gap between germline ends came to 17 bases.

This clonotype was observed at least ten times. V is TRBV12-3 or TRBV12-4 and J is TRBJ1-1; D may be TRBD1 (6 bases). V shed 2 bases and J shed 5 bases, with 12 bases lying between them. CDR3 length: 14 residues. The CDR3 region is CASSLSGGRTEAFF. The DNA of the CDR3 is TGTGCCAGCAGTTTATCGGGGGGCCGGACTGAAGCTTTCTTT.

A remark on this clonotype: At one end the junction does not follow the germline gene, possibly because of a read error. The chain recombines TRBV5-1 with TRBJ1-2; perhaps TRBD1 as D (6 bases). The germline gives CDR1 SGHRS, CDR2 YFSETQ. The CDR3 is 13 residues long. DNA of the CDR3: TGCGCCAGCAGCTCGGAGGGGGACTATGGTTACACCTTC. Encoded protein: CASSSEGDYGYTF.

Comment on this clonotype: With a much larger clone just one base away, this may be a read error. The CDR3 spells CASRLSRAGQETQYF. Here the CDR3 DNA reads TGTGCCAGCAGGTTATCCCGGGCGGGCCAAGAGACCCAGTACTTC. The genes are TRBV12-3 or TRBV12-4 and TRBJ2-5, with D possibly TRBD2 on 5 matching bases. CDR3 length equals 15 residues. V was trimmed by 6 bases and J by 1 base, leaving 15 bases between them.

This clonotype was observed many times. The rearrangement links TRBV20-1 to TRBJ2-1; 8 bases line up with TRBD2. Germline V CDR1 and CDR2: DFQATT, SNEGSKA (reference sequence). J was trimmed by 3 bases and V by 3 bases; bases with no gene match: 13. There are 17 residues in the CDR3. This CDR3 reads CSARLSGGGGFYNEQFF. The CDR3 DNA sequence: TGCAGTGCTAGGCTCAGCGGGGGCGGGGGGTTCTACAATGAGCAGTTCTTC.

This clonotype was counted many times. V is TRBV12-3 or TRBV12-4 and J is TRBJ2-7; D may correspond to TRBD1 or TRBD2 (6 bases each). The V and J ends lost 6 bases and 2 bases respectively, with 14 bases between them. The CDR3 is 14 residues long. This CDR3 is CASRFGGQTYEQYF. CDR3 DNA sequence: TGTGCCAGCAGGTTCGGGGGACAAACCTACGAGCAGTACTTC.

The gene calls are TRBV11-2 and TRBJ2-6; maybe TRBD2 (6 bases). V was cut by 0 bases and J by 0 bases, with 9 bases left in between. The length of the CDR3 is 17 residues. CDR1 is SGHAT and CDR2 is FQNNGV in the germline V gene. Here the CDR3 DNA reads TGTGCCAGCAGCTTAGATGTCGGGAGCTCTGGGGCCAACGTCCTGACTTTC. Translation gives CASSLDVGSSGANVLTF.

This clonotype has at least ten counts. The J gene is TRBJ2-5, the V gene TRBV20-1; D ambiguous. The CDR3 loop spans 15 amino acids. From germline, CDR1 is DFQATT and CDR2 SNEGSKA (reference sequence). Trimming took off 1 base at V and 2 bases at J, with 14 bases between the two ends. The CDR3 here is CSARGAPDKQETQYF. The CDR3 region has the DNA TGCAGTGCTAGAGGGGCCCCAGACAAACAAGAGACCCAGTACTTC.

This clonotype was seen many times. The genes are TRBV4-3 and TRBJ2-1; the D is unclear. This CDR3 has 14 amino acids. The V end was cut by 4 bases, the J end by 5 bases, with 12 bases between. Germline CDR1 LGHNA, CDR2 YSLEER. CDR3 DNA sequence: TGCGCCAGCAGCCTTTGGGCGGTAAACAATGAGCAGTTCTTC. The encoded protein is CASSLWAVNNEQFF.

There are many counts of this clonotype. The V and J genes are TRBV10-3 and TRBJ1-2; 9 bases map to TRBD1. CDR1 ENHRY and CDR2 SYGVKD come from the germline V gene. V was clipped by 8 bases and J by 4 bases; unmatched bases: 5. The CDR3 totals 13 residues. The CDR3 is CAILDRGGYGYTF. The CDR3 coding sequence is TGTGCCATCCTAGACAGGGGGGGCTATGGCTACACCTTC.

This clonotype was counted many times. This sequence joins TRBV20-1 and TRBJ2-3, with 12 bases fitting TRBD2. The germline CDR1 and CDR2 sequences are DFQATT and SNEGSKA (reference sequence). J was trimmed by 4 bases and V by 6 bases; bases with no gene match: 8. The CDR3 totals 15 residues. CDR3 DNA: TGCAGTGCCCCCAGACTAGCGGGAGCCGCAGATACGCAGTATTTT. It encodes CSAPRLAGAADTQYF.

This clonotype was seen at least ten times. In nucleotides, the CDR3 is TGCAGTGCAGACGTCGGGATCTTGGTCCCCTACGAGCAGTACTTC. Translation gives CSADVGILVPYEQYF. The V call is TRBV20-1, the J call TRBJ2-7; maybe TRBD2 (5 bases). This CDR3 has 15 amino acids. The V end was cut by 6 bases, the J end by 2 bases, with 20 bases between. Germline-derived CDR1 and CDR2 are DFQATT and SNEGSKA (reference sequence).

This clonotype was observed many times. The chain recombines TRBV27 with TRBJ1-6, with D possibly TRBD1 on 5 matching bases. Deletions cut 1 base from V and 9 bases from J, with 7 bases between. Per germline, CDR1 MNHEY and CDR2 SMNVEV (reference sequence). This CDR3 is 13 amino acids long. The CDR3 sequence: CASSLYQGSPLHF. The DNA of the CDR3 is TGTGCCAGCAGTTTATATCAGGGTTCACCCCTCCACTTT.

This clonotype was observed at least ten times. The genes are TRBV28 and TRBJ2-3; 8 bases match TRBD1. The germline V gene has CDR1 MDHEN and CDR2 SYDVKM. After removal of 4 bases from V and 3 bases from J, the junction contained 6 bases not matched to a gene. The CDR3 totals 15 residues. CDR3 sequence: CASSWTGRPTDTQYF. In nucleotides, the CDR3 is TGTGCCAGCAGTTGGACAGGGCGGCCGACAGATACGCAGTATTTT.

On this clonotype: A much larger clone lies a single base off, so this may be a read error. V and J are TRBV5-1 and TRBJ1-2; D perhaps matches TRBD1 (5 bases). Germline V gives CDR1 SGHRS, CDR2 YFSETQ. This CDR3 comprises 13 residues. The V and J ends lost 5 bases and 3 bases respectively, with 11 bases between them. CDR3 sequence reads: CASRSTTDYGYTF. CDR3 DNA: TGCGCCAGCAGAAGTACGACAGACTATGGCTACACCTTC.

This clonotype has ten or more counts. V and J are TRBV20-1 and TRBJ2-7; possible D gene TRBD1, 5 bases. V lost 3 bases and J 5 bases, leaving 11 bases between the germline ends. The CDR3 loop spans 12 amino acids. Germline CDR1 and CDR2: DFQATT and SNEGSKA (reference sequence). The CDR3 sequence is CSARLRANEQYF. The DNA of the CDR3 is TGCAGTGCTAGGCTCAGGGCCAACGAGCAGTACTTC.

This clonotype was detected ten times or more. CDR3 protein: CASSFSRVPTDTQYF. For the CDR3, the DNA is TGCGCCAGCAGCTTCTCTAGAGTTCCCACAGATACGCAGTATTTT. The chain combines TRBV5-1 with TRBJ2-3, with D hard to call. Germline assignment: CDR1 SGHRS and CDR2 YFSETQ. The CDR3 has 15 residues. Trimming took off 2 bases at V and 2 bases at J, with 12 bases between the two ends.

This clonotype was recorded many times. CDR3 loop: CASNSGSGDFYNEQFF. Here the CDR3 DNA reads TGTGCCAGCAATAGCGGGAGTGGGGATTTCTACAATGAGCAGTTCTTC. The J gene is TRBJ2-1, the V gene TRBV28; TRBD2 agrees at 9 bases. The CDR3 contains 16 residues. With 7 bases clipped from V and 3 bases from J, the junction kept 10 bases outside the gene matches. Germline V gene data show CDR1 as MDHEN and CDR2 as SYDVKM.

This clonotype was detected many times. The J gene is TRBJ2-5, the V gene TRBV15, with TRBD2 matching over 10 bases. This CDR3 has 16 amino acids. Germline values: CDR1 LNHNV, CDR2 YYDKDF (reference sequence). Unmatched junction bases numbered 5, after V lost 0 bases and J lost 4 bases. CDR3 region: CATSRDLAGVGETQYF. Here the CDR3 DNA reads TGTGCCACCAGCAGAGACCTAGCGGGAGTCGGAGAGACCCAGTACTTC.